This T cell receptor beta chain is drawn from a study of T cells in localized non-small cell lung cancer. Overall study results and limits: The highest T cell clonality was in uninvolved adjacent lung, above tumor.

With respect to this clone: The antigen is unknown.

The repertoire was sequenced with immunoSEQ multiplex PCR; TCRdb's copy has only in-frame clones and lacks some. The data show over 65,000 clones, less than 85% seen once. The CDR3 has 16 residues. In germline, CDR1 is SGHTA, CDR2 FQGNSA. Trimming pared 3 bases from V and 7 bases from J, leaving 16 bases between. The rearrangement links TRBV7-2 to TRBJ1-6; D may be TRBD1 (6 bases). The sample consisted of peripheral blood, taken before any cancer treatment. The receptor was isolated from a female donor at least 60 years old with stage I lung adenocarcinoma. CDR3 protein: CASSLTRTAQNSPLHF. In nucleotides, the CDR3 is TGTGCCAGCAGCTTGACAAGGACAGCCCAAAATTCACCCCTCCACTTT.